The 14 T cell receptor delta chains in this list originate from one sample, sequenced in a study of γδ T cells in repeated Plasmodium falciparum infection. Flow sorting of PBMC yielded separate Vgamma9/Vdelta2+ and Vdelta2-negative gammadelta T cell populations for bulk repertoire analysis. With CATT, TCRdb re-called clones from the multiplex PCR reads. There are 85,000 to 90,000 delta-chain clones in the sample; almost 1.5% occur only once, and around 8.5% lies in the top ten. The sequencing sample was made of gamma-delta T cells from blood. These TCRs come from a pool of human donors (malaria-infected and uninfected, not separated).

This clone showed up many times. The protein given by TCRdb reflects a much larger clone and differs at residue 7 from this DNA's translation, likely from a read error; the protein shown is the DNA's translation. V usage is TRDV2 and J usage is TRDJ3; 7 bases fit TRDD3. V was clipped by 0 bases and J by 0 bases; unmatched bases: 10. The CDR3 is made up of 20 amino acids. The germline CDR1 and CDR2 sequences are GEAIGNYY and EKD. CDR3 residues: CACDTVAGGESSWDTRQMFF. The DNA for the CDR3 is TGTGCCTGTGACACCGTGGCTGGGGGGGAGAGCTCCTGGGACACCCGACAGATGTTTTTC.

There are a few counts of this clone. This clone may be a read error of a much larger clone one base away. V usage is TRDV1 and J usage is TRDJ1; 9 nucleotides line up with TRDD3. The J gene, left out of TCRdb, was set here by checking the DNA against germline. Germline assignment: CDR1 TSWWSYY and CDR2 QGS. The V and J ends lost 0 bases and 3 bases, in that order; junction bases with no gene match: 14. This CDR3 spans 19 amino acids. The CDR3 region has the DNA TGTGCTCTTGGGGAACTCGCTCCTACAGGGGATACGCGCGCCGATAAACTCATCTTT. Its protein is CALGELAPTGDTRADKLIF.

This clone was seen many times. CDR3 in amino acids: CALGDLKRGIPGTAQLFF. Here the CDR3 DNA reads TGTGCTCTTGGGGACCTAAAACGGGGGATTCCAGGGACAGCACAACTCTTCTTT. This rearrangement joins TRDV1 to TRDJ2; 7 bases match TRDD3. The CDR3 totals 18 residues. Germline assignment: CDR1 TSWWSYY and CDR2 QGS. J gave up 4 bases and V 3 bases, and 14 bases lay outside the gene matches.

Only a few counts were recorded for this clone. TCRdb pairs this DNA with a much larger clone's protein that differs at residue 12, likely a read error; the protein shown was translated from the DNA. This chain connects TRAV38-2/DV8 to TRDJ1, with 10 bases fitting TRDD3. Germline matching of the DNA provided the J gene here, since TCRdb leaves it blank. The CDR3 length is 20 residues. The germline CDR1 and CDR2 sequences are TSESDYY and QEAYKQQN. The CDR3, as DNA: TGTGCGCCCATGGGGCTCCCGGACTGGGGGATGCACCTGTACACCGATAAACTCATCTTT. This gives the protein CAPMGLPDWGMHLYTDKLIF.

This clone was observed a handful of times. The protein that TCRdb holds for this DNA derives from a much larger clone and differs from the translated DNA at residue 4, which likely indicates a read error; the protein shown here is translated from the DNA. The rearrangement joins TRDV2 to TRDJ1, with TRDD3 as a possible D gene (6 bases). The CDR3 extends over 15 amino acids. Between the trimmed V and J ends, which lost 5 bases and 0 bases, there was a span of 15 bases. Per germline, CDR1 GEAIGNYY and CDR2 EKD. CDR3 coding DNA: TGTGCCTGTGCCCGCGTGATGGGGGACACCGATAAACTCATCTTT. The encoded protein is CACARVMGDTDKLIF.

Comment on this clone: TCRdb assigns this DNA the protein of a much larger clone, which departs from its translation at residue 13; this likely reflects a read error, and the protein shown comes from translating the DNA. The CDR3 reads CACDDLLGDTPAHTDKLIF. CDR3 coding DNA: TGTGCCTGTGACGATTTACTGGGGGATACGCCCGCGCACACCGATAAACTCATCTTT. The chain is built from TRDV2 and TRDJ1; 13 bases fit TRDD3. Assignment of the J gene here rests on matching the DNA to germline, because TCRdb gives none. The germline V gene has CDR1 GEAIGNYY and CDR2 EKD. Trimming cost V 3 bases and J 0 bases; bases outside gene matches: 12. The CDR3 consists of 19 residues.

This clone has only a few counts. A far larger clone differs by one base, so this is likely a read error. The sample has other DNA sequences that encode this CDR3 too. The chain joins TRDV2 to TRDJ3; 7 bases fit TRDD3. As TCRdb names no J gene, one was assigned here on the basis of a DNA match to germline. The germline CDR1 and CDR2 sequences are GEAIGNYY and EKD. This CDR3 comprises 21 residues. V lost 2 bases and J lost 0; bases outside the gene matches: 15. Here the CDR3 reads CACDKVAPGGSSSWDTRQMFF. CDR3 DNA sequence: TGTGCCTGTGACAAAGTAGCTCCCGGGGGATCCAGCTCCTGGGACACCCGACAGATGTTTTTC.

This clone has just a few counts. Translating this DNA gives a protein that differs at residue 14 from the TCRdb one, which belongs to a much larger clone; a read error is likely, and the protein shown is this translation. The chain combines TRDV1 with TRDJ2; 12 positions match TRDD3. The CDR3 consists of 22 residues. V lost 1 base to trimming and J lost 0 bases; unmatched junction nucleotides: 15. Germline V gene data show CDR1 as TSWWSYY and CDR2 as QGS. The CDR3 spells CALGEPRPYWGIPKALTAQLFF. The CDR3 bases are TGTGCTCTTGGGGAACCCAGGCCGTACTGGGGGATACCCAAAGCTTTGACAGCACAACTCTTCTTT.

Ten or more counts support this clone. The J gene is TRDJ1, the V gene TRDV1; the D call may be TRDD2 or TRDD3 (5 bases each). The CDR3 loop spans 19 amino acids. Looked up from germline, CDR1 is TSWWSYY and CDR2 is QGS. Trimming shortened V by 3 bases and J by 0 bases, and 23 bases separated the two germline ends. The CDR3, as DNA: TGTGCTCTTGGGGATACCTACTTCCAGTCCCTGGGTAACACCGATAAACTCATCTTT. This gives the protein CALGDTYFQSLGNTDKLIF.

This rearrangement joins TRDV2 to TRDJ3; 9 bases are shared with TRDD3. Matching the DNA to germline supplied the J gene, which TCRdb does not give. J gave up 1 base and V 3 bases, and 12 bases lay outside the gene matches. CDR3 length: 20 amino acids. CDR1 is GEAIGNYY and CDR2 is EKD in the germline V gene. In DNA, the CDR3 is TGTGCCTGTGACGCAGGGACCGTTACTGGGGGATCCTGGGACACCCGACAGATGTTTTTC. Translated, it gives CACDAGTVTGGSWDTRQMFF.

As to this clone: TCRdb's listed protein matches a much larger clone and diverges from this DNA's translation at residue 3, likely through a read error; the protein shown comes from the DNA. The chain couples TRDV1 to TRDJ1, with no clear D. This CDR3 has 11 amino acids. The germline gives CDR1 TSWWSYY, CDR2 QGS. Trimming took 10 bases from V and 4 from J, leaving 10 bases between them. The chain's CDR3 is CAPLGSDKLIF. In DNA form, the CDR3 reads TGTGCTCCCCTAGGAAGCGATAAACTCATCTTT.

This clone has just a few counts. This DNA's translation and the protein TCRdb lists, from a much larger clone, do not match at residue 13, likely due to a read error; the protein shown is translated from the DNA. V gene TRDV3 combines with J gene TRDJ1; 10 nucleotides align to TRDD3. The CDR3 contains 15 residues. Per the germline V gene, CDR1 is TVYSNPD and CDR2 is GDNSRS (reference sequence). This CDR3 is CAFSWGILLLDKPIF. CDR3 nucleotide sequence: TGTGCCTTTAGTTGGGGGATACTACTACTCGATAAACCCATCTTT.

In its sample, this clone was seen a few times. Only one base separates this from a far larger clonotype, so it likely reflects a read error. Within the sample, other DNA sequences also encode this same CDR3. The DNA of the CDR3 is TGTGCCTGTGACCTGCTGGGGGATCCCGATAAACTCATCTTT. Translating gives CACDLLGDPDKLIF. V is TRDV2 and J is TRDJ1; 9 bases agree with TRDD3. The J gene, absent from TCRdb, was called here by matching the DNA to germline. Germline CDR1 reads GEAIGNYY; CDR2 reads EKD. With 3 bases clipped from V and 3 bases from J, the junction kept 4 bases outside the gene matches. The CDR3 contains 14 residues.

This clone was detected only a few times. This likely came from a read error, as a far larger clone is one base away. The sample carries other DNA sequences with the same CDR3. The gene calls are TRDV3 and TRDJ1, with D unresolved. The J gene, absent from TCRdb, was called here by matching the DNA to germline. Deletions cut 2 bases from V and 0 bases from J, with 19 bases between. CDR1 is TVYSNPD, CDR2 GDNSRS, per germline (reference sequence). This CDR3 contains 16 residues. The CDR3 DNA follows: TGTGCCTTTCTCCGAGGGGTCCCTCCTTACACCGATAAACTCATCTTT. This translates into CAFLRGVPPYTDKLIF.